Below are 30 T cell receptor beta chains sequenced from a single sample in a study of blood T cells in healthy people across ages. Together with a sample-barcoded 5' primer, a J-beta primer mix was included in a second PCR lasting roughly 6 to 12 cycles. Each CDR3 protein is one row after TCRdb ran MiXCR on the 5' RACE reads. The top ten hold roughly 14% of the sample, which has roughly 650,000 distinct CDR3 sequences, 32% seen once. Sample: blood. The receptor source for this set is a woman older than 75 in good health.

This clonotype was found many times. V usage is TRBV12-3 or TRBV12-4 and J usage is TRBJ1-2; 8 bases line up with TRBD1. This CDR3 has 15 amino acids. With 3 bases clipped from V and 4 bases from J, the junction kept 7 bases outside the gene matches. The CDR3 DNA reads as TGTGCCAGCAGTTTGGAACAGGGGGGAGGCTATGGCTACACCTTC. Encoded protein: CASSLEQGGGYGYTF.

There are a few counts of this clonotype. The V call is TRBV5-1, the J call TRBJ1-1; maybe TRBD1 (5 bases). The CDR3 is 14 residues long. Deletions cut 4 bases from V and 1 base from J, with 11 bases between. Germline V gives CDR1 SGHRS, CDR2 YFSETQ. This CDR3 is CASSPYDRNTEAFF. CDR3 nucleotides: TGCGCCAGCAGCCCTTATGACAGGAACACTGAAGCTTTCTTT. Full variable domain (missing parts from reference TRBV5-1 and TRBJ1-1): KAGVTQTPRYLIKTRGQQVTLSCSPISGHRSVSWYQQTPGQGLQFLFEYFSETQRNKGNFPGRFSGRQFSNSRSEMNVSTLELGDSALYLCASSPYDRNTEAFFGQGTRLTVV.

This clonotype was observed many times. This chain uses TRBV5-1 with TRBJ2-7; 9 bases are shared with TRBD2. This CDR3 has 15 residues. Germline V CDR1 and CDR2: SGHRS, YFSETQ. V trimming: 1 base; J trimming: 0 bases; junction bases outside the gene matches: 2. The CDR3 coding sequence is TGCGCCAGCAGCTTGAGAGCGGGGGGCTCCTACGAGCAGTACTTC. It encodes CASSLRAGGSYEQYF.

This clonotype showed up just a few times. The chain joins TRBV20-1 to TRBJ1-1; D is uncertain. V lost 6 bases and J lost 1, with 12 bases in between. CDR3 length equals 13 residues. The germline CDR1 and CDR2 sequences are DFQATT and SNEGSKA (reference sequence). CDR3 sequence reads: CSAIPGGNTEAFF. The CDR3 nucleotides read TGCAGTGCGATCCCGGGCGGGAACACTGAAGCTTTCTTT.

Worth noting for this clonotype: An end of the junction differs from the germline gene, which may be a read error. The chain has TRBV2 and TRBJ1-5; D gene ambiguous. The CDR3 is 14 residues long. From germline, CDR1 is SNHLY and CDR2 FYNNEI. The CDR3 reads CVSSGLGVNQPQHF. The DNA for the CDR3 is TGTGTCAGCAGTGGCCTCGGGGTCAATCAGCCCCAGCATTTT.

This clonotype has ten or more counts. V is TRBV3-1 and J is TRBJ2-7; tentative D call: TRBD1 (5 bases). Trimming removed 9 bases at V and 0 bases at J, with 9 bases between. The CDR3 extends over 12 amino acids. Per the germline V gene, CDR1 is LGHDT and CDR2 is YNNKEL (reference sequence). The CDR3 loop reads CASGHPSYEQYF. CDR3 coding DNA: TGTGCCAGTGGACATCCCTCCTACGAGCAGTACTTC.

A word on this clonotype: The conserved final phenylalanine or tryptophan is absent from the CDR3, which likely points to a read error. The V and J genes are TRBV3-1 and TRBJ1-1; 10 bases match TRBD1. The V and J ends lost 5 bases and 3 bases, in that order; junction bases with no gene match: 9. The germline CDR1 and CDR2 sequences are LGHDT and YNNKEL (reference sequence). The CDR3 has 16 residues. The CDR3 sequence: CASSNEGQGLYTEAFL. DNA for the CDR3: TGTGCCAGCAGCAACGAGGGACAGGGGCTGTACACTGAAGCTTTCTTG.

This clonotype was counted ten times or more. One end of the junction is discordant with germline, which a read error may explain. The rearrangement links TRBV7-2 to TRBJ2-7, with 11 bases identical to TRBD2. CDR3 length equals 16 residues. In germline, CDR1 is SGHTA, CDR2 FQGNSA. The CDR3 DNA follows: TGTGCCAGCAGCTTCGGTAGCGGGGGGGGCTCCAACGAGCAGTACTTC. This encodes CASSFGSGGGSNEQYF.

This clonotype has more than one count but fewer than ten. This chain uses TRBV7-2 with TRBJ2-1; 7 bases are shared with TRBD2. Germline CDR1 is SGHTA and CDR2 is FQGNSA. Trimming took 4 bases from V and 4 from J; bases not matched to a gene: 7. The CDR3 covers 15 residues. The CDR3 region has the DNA TGTGCCAGCAGCTCTACTAGCGAACTATACAATGAGCAGTTCTTC. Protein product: CASSSTSELYNEQFF.

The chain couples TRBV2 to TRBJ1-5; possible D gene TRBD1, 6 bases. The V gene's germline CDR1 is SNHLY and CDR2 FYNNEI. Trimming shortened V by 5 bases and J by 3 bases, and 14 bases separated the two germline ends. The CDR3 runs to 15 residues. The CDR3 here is CASSTGRQDNQPQHF. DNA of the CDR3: TGTGCCAGCAGTACAGGGAGGCAGGACAATCAGCCCCAGCATTTT.

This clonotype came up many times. CDR3 sequence (DNA): TGTGCCAGCAGCCCGGGGGGGGCTACAGATACGCAGTATTTT. It encodes CASSPGGATDTQYF. This chain joins TRBV6-4 and TRBJ2-3, with 8 bases identical to TRBD2. With 6 bases clipped from V and 3 bases from J, the junction kept 5 bases outside the gene matches. CDR1 and CDR2 (germline): MRHNA, SNTAGT. The CDR3 has 14 residues.

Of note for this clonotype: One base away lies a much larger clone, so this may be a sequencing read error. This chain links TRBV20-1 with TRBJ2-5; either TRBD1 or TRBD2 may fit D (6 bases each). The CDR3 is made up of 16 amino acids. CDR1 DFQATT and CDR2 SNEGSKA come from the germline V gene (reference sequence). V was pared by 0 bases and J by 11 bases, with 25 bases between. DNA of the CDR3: TGCAGTGCTAGAGATCTGAGAGGGGCCGGGGGCAATGAGCAGTACTTC. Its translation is CSARDLRGAGGNEQYF.

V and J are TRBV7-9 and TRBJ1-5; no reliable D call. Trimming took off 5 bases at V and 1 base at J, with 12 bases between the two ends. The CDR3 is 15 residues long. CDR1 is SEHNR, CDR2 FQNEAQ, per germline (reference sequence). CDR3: CASSIGPRSNQPQHF. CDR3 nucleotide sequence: TGTGCCAGCAGCATAGGGCCCAGGAGCAATCAGCCCCAGCATTTT.

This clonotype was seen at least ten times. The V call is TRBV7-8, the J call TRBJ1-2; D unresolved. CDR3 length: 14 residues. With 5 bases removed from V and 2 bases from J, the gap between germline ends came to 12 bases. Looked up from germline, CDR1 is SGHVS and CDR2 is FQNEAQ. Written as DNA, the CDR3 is TGTGCCAGCAGCCGACGAGGGTTAAACTATGGCTACACCTTC. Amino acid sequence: CASSRRGLNYGYTF.

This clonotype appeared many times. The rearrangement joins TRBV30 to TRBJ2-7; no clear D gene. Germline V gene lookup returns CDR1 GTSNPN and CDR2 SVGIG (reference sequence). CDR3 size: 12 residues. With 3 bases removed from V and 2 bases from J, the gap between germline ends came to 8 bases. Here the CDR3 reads CAWRGIAYEQYF. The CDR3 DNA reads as TGTGCCTGGAGAGGGATAGCCTACGAGCAGTACTTC. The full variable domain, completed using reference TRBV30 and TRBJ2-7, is SQTIHQWPATLVQPVGSPLSLECTVEGTSNPNLYWYRQAAGRGLQLLFYSVGIGQISSEVPQNLSASRPQDRQFILSSKKLLLSDSGFYLCAWRGIAYEQYFGPGTRLTVT.

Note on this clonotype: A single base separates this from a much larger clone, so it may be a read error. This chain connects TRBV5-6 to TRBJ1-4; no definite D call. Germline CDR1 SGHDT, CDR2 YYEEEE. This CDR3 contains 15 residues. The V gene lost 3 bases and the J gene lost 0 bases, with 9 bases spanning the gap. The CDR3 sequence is CASSSSIATNEKLFF. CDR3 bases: TGTGCCAGCAGCTCGTCGATAGCAACTAATGAAAAACTGTTTTTT.

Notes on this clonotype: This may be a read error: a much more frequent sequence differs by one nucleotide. CDR3 nucleotides: TGTGCCATCAGTGCGCTGTCTCAGTACAATGAGCAGTACTTC. It yields the protein CAISALSQYNEQYF. This chain connects TRBV10-3 to TRBJ2-5; D is uncertain. V was cut by 4 bases and J by 11 bases, with 20 bases left in between. CDR1 ENHRY and CDR2 SYGVKD come from the germline V gene. This CDR3 is built from 14 residues.

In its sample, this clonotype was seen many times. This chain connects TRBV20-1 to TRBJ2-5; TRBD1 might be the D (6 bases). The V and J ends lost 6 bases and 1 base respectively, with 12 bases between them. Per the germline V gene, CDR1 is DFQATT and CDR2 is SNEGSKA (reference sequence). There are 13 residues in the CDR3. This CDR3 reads CSAGGPTQETQYF. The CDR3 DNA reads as TGCAGTGCAGGGGGACCGACCCAAGAGACCCAGTACTTC.

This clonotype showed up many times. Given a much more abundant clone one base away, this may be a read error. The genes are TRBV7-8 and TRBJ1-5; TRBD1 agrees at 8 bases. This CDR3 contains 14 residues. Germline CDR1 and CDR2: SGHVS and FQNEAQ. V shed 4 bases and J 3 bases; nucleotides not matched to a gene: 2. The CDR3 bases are TGTGCCAGCAGCTCACAGGGGGTCAATCAGCCCCAGCATTTT. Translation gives CASSSQGVNQPQHF.

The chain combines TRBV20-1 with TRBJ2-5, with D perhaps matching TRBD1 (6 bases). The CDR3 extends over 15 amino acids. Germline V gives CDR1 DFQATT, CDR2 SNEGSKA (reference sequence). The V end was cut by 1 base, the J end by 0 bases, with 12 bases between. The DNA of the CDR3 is TGCAGTGCTAGAGTCCCGACAGGCTACCAAGAGACCCAGTACTTC. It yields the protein CSARVPTGYQETQYF.

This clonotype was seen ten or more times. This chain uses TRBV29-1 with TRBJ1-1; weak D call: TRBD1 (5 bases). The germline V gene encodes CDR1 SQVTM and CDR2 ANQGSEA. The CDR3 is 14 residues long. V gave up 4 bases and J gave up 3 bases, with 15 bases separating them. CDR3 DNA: TGCAGCGTTGTCCGAGCCTTGGGGGACACTGAAGCTTTCTTT. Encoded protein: CSVVRALGDTEAFF.

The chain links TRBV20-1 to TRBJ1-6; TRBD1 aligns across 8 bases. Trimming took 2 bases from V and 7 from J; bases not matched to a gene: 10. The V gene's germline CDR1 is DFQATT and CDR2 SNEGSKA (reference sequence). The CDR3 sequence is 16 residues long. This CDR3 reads CSARMPAGGANSPLHF. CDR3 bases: TGCAGTGCTAGAATGCCGGCAGGGGGCGCGAATTCACCCCTCCACTTT.

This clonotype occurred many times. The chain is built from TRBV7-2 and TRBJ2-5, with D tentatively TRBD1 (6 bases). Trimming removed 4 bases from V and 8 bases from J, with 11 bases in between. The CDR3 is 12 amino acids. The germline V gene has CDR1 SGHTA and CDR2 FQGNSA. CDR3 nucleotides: TGTGCCAGCAGCTCAGAGGACAGCACCCAGTACTTC. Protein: CASSSEDSTQYF.

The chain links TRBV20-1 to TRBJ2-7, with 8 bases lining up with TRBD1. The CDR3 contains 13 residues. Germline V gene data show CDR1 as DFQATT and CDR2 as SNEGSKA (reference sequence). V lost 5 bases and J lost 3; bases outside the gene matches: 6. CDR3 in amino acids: CSAPDREIYEQYF. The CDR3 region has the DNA TGCAGTGCTCCGGACAGGGAGATCTACGAGCAGTACTTC.

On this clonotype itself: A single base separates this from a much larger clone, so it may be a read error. The DNA for the CDR3 is TGTGCCAGCAGCCTATGGGGCGGGCCGAACACTGAAGCTTTCTTT. As protein: CASSLWGGPNTEAFF. The genes are TRBV9 and TRBJ1-1; a possible D gene is TRBD1 (5 bases). Germline V gene data show CDR1 as SGDLS and CDR2 as YYNGEE. V was shortened by 4 bases and J by 1 base, with 14 bases between the two germline ends. The CDR3 sequence is 15 residues long.

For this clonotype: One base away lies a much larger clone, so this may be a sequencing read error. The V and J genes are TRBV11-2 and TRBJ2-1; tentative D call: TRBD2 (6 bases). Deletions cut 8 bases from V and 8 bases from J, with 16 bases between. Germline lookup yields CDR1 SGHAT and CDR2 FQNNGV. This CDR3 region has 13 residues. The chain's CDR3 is CASGSQEGYEQFF. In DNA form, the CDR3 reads TGTGCCAGCGGCTCACAGGAGGGGTATGAGCAGTTCTTC.

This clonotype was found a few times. As DNA, the CDR3 is TGTGCCAGCAGCGCCGGATCGGGTGGCAGACAAGAGACCCAGTTCTTC. The encoded protein is CASSAGSGGRQETQFF. V is TRBV9 and J is TRBJ2-1; D is unresolved. CDR1 SGDLS and CDR2 YYNGEE come from the germline V gene. V was cut by 3 bases and J by 13 bases, with 26 bases left in between. This CDR3 is built from 16 residues.

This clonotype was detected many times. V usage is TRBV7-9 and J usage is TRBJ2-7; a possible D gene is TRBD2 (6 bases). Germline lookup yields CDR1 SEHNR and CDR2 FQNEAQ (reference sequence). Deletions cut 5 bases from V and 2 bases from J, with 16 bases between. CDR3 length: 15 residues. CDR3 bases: TGTGCCAGCAGCGACACGCTGACTAGTCCCTACGAGCAGTACTTC. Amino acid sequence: CASSDTLTSPYEQYF.

The CDR3 nucleotides read TGTGCCAGCTTAGTGACGAGAGCCAGCACAGATACGCAGTATTTT. Translation: CASLVTRASTDTQYF. This chain uses TRBV2 with TRBJ2-3; no definite D call. This CDR3 has 15 residues. Trimming shortened V by 8 bases and J by 0 bases, and 15 bases separated the two germline ends. Germline CDR1 is SNHLY and CDR2 is FYNNEI.

The CDR3 sequence is CASGLVRSGASYEQYF. DNA for the CDR3: TGTGCTAGTGGTTTGGTAAGGAGCGGAGCCTCCTACGAGCAGTACTTC. This rearrangement joins TRBV12-5 to TRBJ2-7, with TRBD2 as a possible D gene (5 bases). Germline loops: CDR1 LGHNT, CDR2 FRNRAP. The CDR3 has 16 residues. Trimming removed 0 bases at V and 0 bases at J, with 12 bases between.